This section outlines one T cell receptor (beta chain) sequence together with its context. Its antigen is not identified. CDR1 is MNHNY and CDR2 is SVGAGI in the germline V gene (reference sequence). V was cut by 11 bases and J by 1 base, with 9 bases left in between. This CDR3 region has 12 residues. This sample is drawn from a study of T cell responses to AZD1222 COVID-19 vaccine. This table comes from immunoSEQ multiplex PCR, and its TCRdb copy is limited to in-frame clones, with some not included. The sample yields over 65,000 clones, around nine tenths seen once. Study findings and constraints: Every sample of the repertoires postdated the peak T cell response. Dominant CD4 TCR responses targeted spike regions 160-218 and 743-854. Among those given AZD1222, only five or six were seropositive at baseline.

Pooling was applied to second doses at about 4 or about 12 weeks. J is TRBJ1-3 and V is TRBV6-6, with D possibly being TRBD1 (5 bases). The sequencing here drew on peripheral blood, taken 28 days after the second AZD1222 dose. The sequence was collected from an adult who received the AZD1222 COVID-19 vaccine. CDR3 loop: CAHGGSGNTIYF. For the CDR3, the DNA is TGTGCCCACGGGGGATCTGGAAACACCATATATTTT.